The 15 T cell receptor beta chains below all came from one sample that was sequenced in a study of shared clonotypes between healthy human individuals. Naive CD8 cells were CD45RO-negative, positively selected for CCR7, excluding terminally differentiated effector memory CD45RA+ cells. This table comes from immunoSEQ multiplex PCR, and its TCRdb copy is limited to in-frame clones, with some not included. There are 550,000 to 750,000 clones in the sample; over 95% occur only once, and about 0.11% lies in the top ten. What was sequenced was naive CD8+ T cells sorted from blood. The receptors shown here come from a woman in her twenties or thirties in good health.

The chain employs TRBV28 and TRBJ2-1; a weak D match, TRBD2 (7 bases). Deletions cut 1 base from V and 9 bases from J, with 16 bases between. Germline V CDR1 and CDR2: MDHEN, SYDVKM. The length of the CDR3 is 15 residues. The CDR3 is CASSLYRGGDGEQFF. Here the CDR3 DNA reads TGTGCCAGCAGTTTATATAGGGGGGGTGACGGTGAGCAGTTCTTC. The whole variable domain, remainder taken from reference TRBV28 and TRBJ2-1, is DVKVTQSSRYLVKRTGEKVFLECVQDMDHENMFWYRQDPGLGLRLIYFSYDVKMKEKGDIPEGYSVSREKKERFSLILESASTNQTSMYLCASSLYRGGDGEQFFGPGTRLTVL.

This sequence joins TRBV25-1 and TRBJ1-1; 8 nucleotides align to TRBD1. This CDR3 has 16 residues. The germline V gene has CDR1 MGHDK and CDR2 SYGVNS. V shed 5 bases, J shed 3 bases, and the junction held 11 bases outside the gene matches. CDR3 in DNA: TGTGCCAGCAGTCCCCACAGGGGGATAACGGACACTGAAGCTTTCTTT. Translating it yields CASSPHRGITDTEAFF. Full variable domain (remainder filled in from reference TRBV25-1 and TRBJ1-1): EADIYQTPRYLVIGTGKKITLECSQTMGHDKMYWYQQDPGMELHLIHYSYGVNSTEKGDLSSESTVSRIRTEHFPLTLESARPSHTSQYLCASSPHRGITDTEAFFGQGTRLTVV.

The genes are TRBV28 and TRBJ2-1; D remains unclear. Trimming cost V 1 base and J 4 bases, with 11 bases left between them. The germline CDR1 and CDR2 sequences are MDHEN and SYDVKM. This CDR3 is built from 15 residues. CDR3 coding DNA: TGTGCCAGCAGTTTATCAGTATTGGGATACAATGAGCAGTTCTTC. Translated: CASSLSVLGYNEQFF.

The gene calls are TRBV28 and TRBJ2-5, with 13 bases aligning to TRBD2. Trimming at V came to 6 bases and at J to 5 bases, leaving 9 bases not matched to a gene. Germline values: CDR1 MDHEN, CDR2 SYDVKM. CDR3 length: 16 amino acids. CDR3 region: CASSLGLAGEEETQYF. The CDR3 DNA reads as TGTGCCAGCAGCCTTGGACTAGCGGGAGAGGAGGAGACCCAGTACTTC.

The V and J genes are TRBV7-9 and TRBJ2-5; D not resolved. The J call is in doubt because the DNA end fits TRBJ2-7 better. The CDR3 totals 14 residues. CDR1 is SEHNR, CDR2 FQNEAQ, per germline (reference sequence). In nucleotides, the CDR3 is TGTGCCAGCAGCTCCTTGGTAGCTAAGGACGAGCAGTACTTC. This gives the protein CASSSLVAKDEQYF.

This clone turned up a few times. The V call is TRBV9, the J call TRBJ1-2; 8 nucleotides line up with TRBD1. The CDR3 runs to 17 residues. Looked up from germline, CDR1 is SGDLS and CDR2 is YYNGEE. After removal of 3 bases from V and 2 bases from J, the junction contained 12 bases not matched to a gene. The chain's CDR3 is CASSGRDRHNSNYGYTF. CDR3 in DNA: TGTGCCAGCAGCGGACGGGACAGGCATAATTCAAACTATGGCTACACCTTC.

This clone was observed a single time. V gene TRBV28 combines with J gene TRBJ2-7; 7 nucleotides match TRBD1. The ends lost 7 bases at V and 2 bases at J; junction bases unmatched: 2. The CDR3 covers 12 residues. Germline V gives CDR1 MDHEN, CDR2 SYDVKM. The CDR3 here is CASTQGAYEQYF. The CDR3 bases are TGTGCCAGCACCCAGGGGGCCTACGAGCAGTACTTC.

The J gene is TRBJ1-4, the V gene TRBV11-2, with a tentative D call TRBD1 (5 bases). Germline values: CDR1 SGHAT, CDR2 FQNNGV. The CDR3 is 15 residues long. Trimming shortened V by 0 bases and J by 7 bases, and 12 bases separated the two germline ends. The chain's CDR3 is CASSLEAGLIEKLFF. DNA for the CDR3: TGTGCCAGCAGCTTAGAGGCAGGGTTGATTGAAAAACTGTTTTTT.

This clone appeared a single time. The chain joins TRBV27 to TRBJ1-6; 7 positions agree with TRBD1. The germline gives CDR1 MNHEY, CDR2 SMNVEV (reference sequence). Trimming took 4 bases from V and 8 from J; bases not matched to a gene: 2. The CDR3 is 13 amino acids. This chain's CDR3 is CASSYRGDSPLHF. CDR3 nucleotides: TGTGCCAGCAGTTACAGGGGTGATTCACCCCTCCACTTT.

This clone was observed a handful of times. This sequence joins TRBV10-3 and TRBJ1-5; no clear D gene. The CDR3 runs to 9 residues. Looked up from germline, CDR1 is ENHRY and CDR2 is SYGVKD. V was shortened by 8 bases and J by 7 bases, with 3 bases between the two germline ends. CDR3 loop: CAIGQPQHF. The DNA for the CDR3 is TGTGCCATCGGGCAGCCCCAGCATTTT.

The chain uses TRBV5-1 and TRBJ1-2, with 7 bases aligning to TRBD1. This CDR3 contains 15 residues. Germline CDR1 is SGHRS and CDR2 is YFSETQ. The junction had 5 bases not matched to a gene; V was cut back by 1 base and J by 2 bases. The CDR3 nucleotides read TGCGCCAGCAGCTTGTCCGGGACAGAGAACTATGGCTACACCTTC. It translates to CASSLSGTENYGYTF.

The chain links TRBV28 to TRBJ2-5, with D hard to call. The CDR3 covers 12 residues. Germline assignment: CDR1 MDHEN and CDR2 SYDVKM. V was clipped by 3 bases and J by 7 bases, with 9 bases between them. The DNA for the CDR3 is TGTGCCAGCAGTTTTTCGTCCTTGACCCAGTACTTC. It yields the protein CASSFSSLTQYF.

This rearrangement joins TRBV4-1 to TRBJ2-2, with D perhaps TRBD2 (6 bases). Trimming took off 5 bases at V and 8 bases at J, with 15 bases between the two ends. Germline CDR1 MGHRA, CDR2 YSYEKL. There are 14 residues in the CDR3. The CDR3 DNA follows: TGCGCCAGCAGCGTTAGACTAGGATTGGGGGAGCTGTTTTTT. It specifies CASSVRLGLGELFF.

The rearrangement links TRBV7-8 to TRBJ1-2; no clear D. This CDR3 has 13 residues. CDR1 and CDR2 from the germline V gene are SGHVS and FQNEAQ. Trimming cost V 5 bases and J 8 bases, with 15 bases left between them. CDR3: CASSTMTRHGYTF. In nucleotides, the CDR3 is TGTGCCAGCAGCACAATGACAAGGCACGGCTACACCTTC.

V and J are TRBV28 and TRBJ2-2, with D maybe TRBD1 (6 bases). Germline assignment: CDR1 MDHEN and CDR2 SYDVKM. This CDR3 has 13 residues. V was pared by 6 bases and J by 3 bases, with 8 bases between. The CDR3 sequence is CASRGADTGELFF. CDR3 coding DNA: TGTGCCAGCAGGGGGGCGGACACCGGGGAGCTGTTTTTT. Drawing the rest from reference TRBV28 and TRBJ2-2, the complete variable domain is DVKVTQSSRYLVKRTGEKVFLECVQDMDHENMFWYRQDPGLGLRLIYFSYDVKMKEKGDIPEGYSVSREKKERFSLILESASTNQTSMYLCASRGADTGELFFGEGSRLTVL.